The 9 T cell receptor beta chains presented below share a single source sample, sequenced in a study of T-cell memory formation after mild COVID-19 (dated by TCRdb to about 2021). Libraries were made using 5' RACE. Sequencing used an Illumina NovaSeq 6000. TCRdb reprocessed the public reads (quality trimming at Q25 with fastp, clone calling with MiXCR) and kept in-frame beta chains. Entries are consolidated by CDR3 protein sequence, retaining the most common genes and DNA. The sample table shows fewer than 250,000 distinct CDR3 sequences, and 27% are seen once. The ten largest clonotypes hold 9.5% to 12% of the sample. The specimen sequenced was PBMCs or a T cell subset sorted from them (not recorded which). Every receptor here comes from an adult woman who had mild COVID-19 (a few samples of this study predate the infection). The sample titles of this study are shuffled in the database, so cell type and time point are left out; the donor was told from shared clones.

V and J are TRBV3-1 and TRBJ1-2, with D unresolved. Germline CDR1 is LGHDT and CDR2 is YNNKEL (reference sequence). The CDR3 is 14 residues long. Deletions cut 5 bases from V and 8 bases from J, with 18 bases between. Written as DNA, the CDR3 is TGTGCCAGCAGCTACTTAGACGGCCGCATGGGCTACACCTTC. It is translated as CASSYLDGRMGYTF.

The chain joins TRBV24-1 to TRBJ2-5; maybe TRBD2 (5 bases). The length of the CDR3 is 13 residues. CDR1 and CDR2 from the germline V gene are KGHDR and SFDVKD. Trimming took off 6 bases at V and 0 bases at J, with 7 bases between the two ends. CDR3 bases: TGTGCCACCAGTTCGGGAAACCAAGAGACCCAGTACTTC. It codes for CATSSGNQETQYF.

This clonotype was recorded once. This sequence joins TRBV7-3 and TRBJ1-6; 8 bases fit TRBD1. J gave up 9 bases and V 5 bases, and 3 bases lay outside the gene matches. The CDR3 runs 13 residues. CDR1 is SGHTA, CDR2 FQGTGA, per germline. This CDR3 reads CASSRTGSSPLHF. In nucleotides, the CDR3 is TGTGCCAGCAGCCGGACAGGGAGTTCACCCCTCCACTTT.

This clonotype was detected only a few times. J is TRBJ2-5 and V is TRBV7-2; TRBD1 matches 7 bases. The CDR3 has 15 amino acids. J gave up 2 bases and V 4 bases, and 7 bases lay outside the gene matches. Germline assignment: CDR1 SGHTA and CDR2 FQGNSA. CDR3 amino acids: CASSSPRDRQETQYF. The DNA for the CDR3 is TGTGCCAGCAGCTCCCCCCGGGACAGACAAGAGACCCAGTACTTC.

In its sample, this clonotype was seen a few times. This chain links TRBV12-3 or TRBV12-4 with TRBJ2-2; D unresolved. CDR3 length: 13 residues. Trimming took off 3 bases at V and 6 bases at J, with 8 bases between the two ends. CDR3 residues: CASSFTGAGELFF. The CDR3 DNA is TGTGCCAGCAGTTTTACGGGTGCCGGGGAGCTGTTTTTT.

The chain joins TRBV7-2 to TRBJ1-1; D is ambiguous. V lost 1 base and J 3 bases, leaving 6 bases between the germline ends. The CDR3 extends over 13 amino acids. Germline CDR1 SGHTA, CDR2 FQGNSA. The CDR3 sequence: CASSLETDTEAFF. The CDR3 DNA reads TGTGCCAGCAGCTTAGAGACGGACACTGAAGCTTTCTTT.

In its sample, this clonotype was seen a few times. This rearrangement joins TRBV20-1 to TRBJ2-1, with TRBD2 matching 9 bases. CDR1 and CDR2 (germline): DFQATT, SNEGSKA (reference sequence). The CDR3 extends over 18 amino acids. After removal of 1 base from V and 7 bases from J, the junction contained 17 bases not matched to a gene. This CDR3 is CSARGTSAAGVGKNEQFF. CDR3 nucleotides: TGCAGTGCTAGAGGGACTAGCGCGGCGGGAGTGGGGAAGAATGAGCAGTTCTTC.

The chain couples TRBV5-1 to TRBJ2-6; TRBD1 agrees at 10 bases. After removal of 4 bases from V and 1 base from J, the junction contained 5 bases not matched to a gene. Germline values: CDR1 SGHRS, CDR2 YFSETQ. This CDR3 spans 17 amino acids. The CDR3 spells CASSVRDRGSGANVLTF. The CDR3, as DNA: TGCGCCAGCAGCGTCCGGGACAGGGGTTCTGGGGCCAACGTCCTGACTTTC.

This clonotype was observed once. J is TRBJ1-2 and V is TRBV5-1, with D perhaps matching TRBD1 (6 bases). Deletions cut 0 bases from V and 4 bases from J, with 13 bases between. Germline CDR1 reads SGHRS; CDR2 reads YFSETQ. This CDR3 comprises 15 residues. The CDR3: CASSLGGQDPYGYTF. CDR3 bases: TGCGCCAGCAGCTTGGGGGGACAAGACCCCTATGGCTACACCTTC.